A single sample gave rise to the 10 T cell receptor beta chains below, sequenced in a study of CD8 T cells in ankylosing spondylitis. Findings of the study overall: Blood of patients with ankylosing spondylitis appeared to be characterized by a TCR beta motif of eight highly homologous variants.

What these receptors recognize is not known. MiXCR, run by TCRdb on the 5' RACE reads, gives a single entry per CDR3 protein. Of more than 250,000 distinct CDR3 sequences listed, 8% are singletons. The sample consisted of blood, either unsorted or a sorted T cell fraction (not recorded which). The receptors derive from a male donor with ankylosing spondylitis.

This clonotype occurred many times. The rearrangement joins TRBV24-1 to TRBJ2-5; 7 bases line up with TRBD1. Unmatched junction bases numbered 9, after V lost 0 bases and J lost 0 bases. Germline loops: CDR1 KGHDR, CDR2 SFDVKD. This CDR3 comprises 18 residues. Written as DNA, the CDR3 is TGTGCCACCAGTGATTTGCCCCAGCGTCAGGGGGACCAAGAGACCCAGTACTTC. Its translation is CATSDLPQRQGDQETQYF.

This clonotype was observed at least ten times. This rearrangement joins TRBV10-3 to TRBJ2-7, with 7 bases fitting TRBD2. CDR1 is ENHRY and CDR2 is SYGVKD in the germline V gene. The V segment lost 10 bases and the J segment 0 bases; nucleotides outside the gene matches: 6. The CDR3 runs to 13 residues. CDR3 residues: CATEGGSSYEQYF. The CDR3 bases are TGTGCCACCGAGGGCGGGAGCTCCTACGAGCAGTACTTC.

The chain joins TRBV7-8 to TRBJ2-7; D is possibly TRBD1 (6 bases). This CDR3 comprises 15 residues. V was cut by 4 bases and J by 1 base, with 14 bases left in between. Germline CDR1 SGHVS, CDR2 FQNEAQ. Here the CDR3 reads CASSYSGHGSYEQYF. In nucleotides, the CDR3 is TGTGCCAGCAGCTATTCGGGACACGGGTCCTACGAGCAGTACTTC.

The J gene is TRBJ2-1, the V gene TRBV20-1, with 8 bases matching TRBD2. The CDR3 consists of 15 residues. Trimming cost V 0 bases and J 8 bases; bases outside gene matches: 9. Germline V gene data show CDR1 as DFQATT and CDR2 as SNEGSKA (reference sequence). The CDR3 nucleotides read TGCAGTGCTAGAGAGGGGGCGGGAGGTCAAGATGAGCAGTTCTTC. Translation gives CSAREGAGGQDEQFF.

This clonotype was counted only a few times. This rearrangement joins TRBV29-1 to TRBJ2-3; 8 bases are shared with TRBD1. Germline CDR1 reads SQVTM; CDR2 reads ANQGSEA. There are 13 residues in the CDR3. The CDR3 loop reads CIDQGAGTDTQYF. The CDR3 bases are TGCATAGATCAGGGGGCAGGCACAGATACGCAGTATTTT.

This chain links TRBV20-1 with TRBJ2-1; 11 bases are shared with TRBD2. Germline V lookup: CDR1 DFQATT, CDR2 SNEGSKA (reference sequence). V was clipped by 6 bases and J by 7 bases; unmatched bases: 5. CDR3 length: 13 amino acids. In DNA form, the CDR3 reads TGCAGTGCGGCTAGCGGGAGGTGGAATGAGCAGTTCTTC. This encodes CSAASGRWNEQFF.

The table lists this clonotype with many counts. This chain joins TRBV29-1 and TRBJ2-1; 7 bases are shared with TRBD2. This CDR3 is 16 amino acids long. In germline, CDR1 is SQVTM, CDR2 ANQGSEA. V trimming: 2 bases; J trimming: 4 bases; junction bases outside the gene matches: 11. This CDR3 is CSVEKGRASRYNEQFF. DNA of the CDR3: TGCAGCGTTGAAAAAGGGAGGGCTAGCAGATACAATGAGCAGTTCTTC.

The sample holds many counts of this clonotype. J is TRBJ2-7 and V is TRBV7-2; 14 bases agree with TRBD2. Germline V CDR1 and CDR2: SGHTA, FQGNSA. The CDR3 contains 15 residues. V dropped 11 bases and J dropped 6; count of bases not matched to a gene: 12. CDR3 bases: TGTGCCGGGGGACTAGCGGGAGCTGGTTTGGGCGAGCAGTACTTC. This encodes CAGGLAGAGLGEQYF.

This clonotype came up many times. This rearrangement joins TRBV6-6 to TRBJ2-1, with D unclear. V was shortened by 5 bases and J by 10 bases, with 9 bases between the two germline ends. The germline V gene has CDR1 MNHNY and CDR2 SVGAGI (reference sequence). CDR3 length equals 11 residues. The CDR3 nucleotides are TGTGCCAGCAGTGCCGAAGGCGAGCAGTTCTTC. It codes for CASSAEGEQFF.

This clonotype was found a few times. This sequence joins TRBV24-1 and TRBJ2-1; no clear D. The CDR3 loop spans 15 amino acids. Germline V gene sequence: CDR1 KGHDR, CDR2 SFDVKD. V lost 0 bases and J 9 bases, leaving 14 bases between the germline ends. CDR3 DNA sequence: TGTGCCACCAGTGATTTGCTTCTCCCCCCCGGTGAGCAGTTCTTC. Translating it yields CATSDLLLPPGEQFF.